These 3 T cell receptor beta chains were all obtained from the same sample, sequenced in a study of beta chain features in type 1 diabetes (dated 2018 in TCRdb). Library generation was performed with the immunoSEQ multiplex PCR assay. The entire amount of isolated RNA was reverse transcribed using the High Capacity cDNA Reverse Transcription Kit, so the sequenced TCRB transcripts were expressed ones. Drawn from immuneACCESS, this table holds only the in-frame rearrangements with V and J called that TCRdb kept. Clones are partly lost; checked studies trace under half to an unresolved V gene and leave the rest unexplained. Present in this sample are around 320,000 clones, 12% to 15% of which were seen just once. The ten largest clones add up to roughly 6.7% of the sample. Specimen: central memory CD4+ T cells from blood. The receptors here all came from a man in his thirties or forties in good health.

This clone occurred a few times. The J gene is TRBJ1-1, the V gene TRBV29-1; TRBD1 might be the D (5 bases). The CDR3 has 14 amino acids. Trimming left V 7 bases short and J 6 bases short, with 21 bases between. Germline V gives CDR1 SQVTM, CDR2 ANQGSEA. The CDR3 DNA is TGCAGCGCCCAACGGGACCCCCGGGCGGCTGAAGCTTTCTTT. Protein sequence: CSAQRDPRAAEAFF.

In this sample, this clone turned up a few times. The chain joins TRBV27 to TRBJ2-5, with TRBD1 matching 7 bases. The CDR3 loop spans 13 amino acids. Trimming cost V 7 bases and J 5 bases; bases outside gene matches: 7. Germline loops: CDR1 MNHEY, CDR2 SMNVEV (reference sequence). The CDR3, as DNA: TGTGCCAGCACCCTAGGACAGGTCGAGACCCAGTACTTC. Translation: CASTLGQVETQYF.

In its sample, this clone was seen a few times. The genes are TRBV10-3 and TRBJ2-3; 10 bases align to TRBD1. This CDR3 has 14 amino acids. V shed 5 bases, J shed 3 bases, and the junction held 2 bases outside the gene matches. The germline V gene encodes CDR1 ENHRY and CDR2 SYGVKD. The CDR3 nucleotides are TGTGCCATCAGTAAGGGACAGGGGACAGATACGCAGTATTTT. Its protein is CAISKGQGTDTQYF.